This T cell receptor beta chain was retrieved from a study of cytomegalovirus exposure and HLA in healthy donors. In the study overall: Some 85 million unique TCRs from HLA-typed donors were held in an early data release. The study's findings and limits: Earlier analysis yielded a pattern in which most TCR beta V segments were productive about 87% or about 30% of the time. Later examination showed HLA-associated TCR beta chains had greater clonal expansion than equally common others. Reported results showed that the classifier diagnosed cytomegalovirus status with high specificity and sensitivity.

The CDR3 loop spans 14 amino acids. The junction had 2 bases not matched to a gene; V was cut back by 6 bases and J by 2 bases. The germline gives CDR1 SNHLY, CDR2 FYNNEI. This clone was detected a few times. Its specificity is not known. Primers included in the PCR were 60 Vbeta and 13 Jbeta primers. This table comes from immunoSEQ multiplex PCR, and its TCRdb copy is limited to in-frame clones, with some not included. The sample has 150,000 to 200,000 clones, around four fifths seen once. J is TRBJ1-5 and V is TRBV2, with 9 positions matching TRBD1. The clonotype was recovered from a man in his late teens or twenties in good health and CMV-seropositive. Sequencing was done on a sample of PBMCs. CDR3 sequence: CASRDRGGNQPQHF. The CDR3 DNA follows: TGTGCCAGCAGGGACAGGGGCGGCAATCAGCCCCAGCATTTT.